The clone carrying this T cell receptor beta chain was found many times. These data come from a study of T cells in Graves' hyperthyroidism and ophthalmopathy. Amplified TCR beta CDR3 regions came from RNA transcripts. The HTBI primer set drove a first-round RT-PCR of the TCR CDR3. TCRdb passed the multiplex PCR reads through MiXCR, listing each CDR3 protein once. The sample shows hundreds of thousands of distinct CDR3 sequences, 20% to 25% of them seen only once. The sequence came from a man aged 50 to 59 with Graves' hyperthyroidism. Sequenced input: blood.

The CDR3 sequence: CASSNVAGGIYEQYF. In nucleotides, the CDR3 is TGTGCCAGCAGTAACGTCGCAGGTGGAATCTACGAGCAGTACTTC. The chain joins TRBV12-3 or TRBV12-4 to TRBJ2-7, with D uncertain. The V gene lost 5 bases and the J gene lost 3 bases, with 17 bases spanning the gap. The CDR3 sequence is 15 residues long.